The 24 T cell receptor beta chains reported below all come from one sample, sequenced in a study of T cell responses to AZD1222 COVID-19 vaccine. Using immunoSEQ multiplex PCR, the repertoire was profiled, and TCRdb retains in-frame clones only, with some absent. The repertoire has under 150,000 clones, about nine tenths of them found once; the top ten carry 7.2%. The sample here was peripheral blood, taken on day 0 of AZD1222 vaccination. The receptors come from an adult in good health.

V is TRBV28 and J is TRBJ1-2; D possibly corresponds to TRBD1 (5 bases). This CDR3 contains 15 residues. Trimming removed 4 bases from V and 7 bases from J, with 19 bases in between. Germline V gene sequence: CDR1 MDHEN, CDR2 SYDVKM. In DNA form, the CDR3 reads TGTGCCAGCAGTTCGGGGTCCGTGGGGGGGTCTGGCTACACCTTC. Its translation: CASSSGSVGGSGYTF.

The chain recombines TRBV27 with TRBJ2-7, with TRBD2 identical over 10 bases. Germline CDR1 and CDR2: MNHEY and SMNVEV (reference sequence). The CDR3 spans 14 residues. V was clipped by 8 bases and J by 3 bases; unmatched bases: 7. Here the CDR3 DNA reads TGTGCCAGCTCCCGGACTAGCGGACTCTACGAGCAGTACTTC. Its protein is CASSRTSGLYEQYF.

The genes are TRBV29-1 and TRBJ2-1; TRBD2 matches at 10 bases. The length of the CDR3 is 12 residues. Per the germline V gene, CDR1 is SQVTM and CDR2 is ANQGSEA. J was trimmed by 15 bases and V by 4 bases; bases with no gene match: 9. The CDR3 sequence: CSVALPGLALFF. The CDR3 DNA reads TGCAGCGTTGCCCTCCCGGGACTAGCGCTGTTCTTC.

The chain employs TRBV5-4 and TRBJ1-2; 8 bases align to TRBD1. Trimming removed 4 bases from V and 4 bases from J; junction bases left unmatched: 12. The CDR3 spans 16 residues. CDR1 and CDR2 (germline): SGHNT, YYREEE (reference sequence). In DNA form, the CDR3 reads TGTGCCAGCAGCATGGGGGAACAGGGGGTTGGCTATGGCTACACCTTC. Amino acids: CASSMGEQGVGYGYTF.

The chain combines TRBV29-1 with TRBJ1-2; no definite D call. CDR1 is SQVTM, CDR2 ANQGSEA, per germline. The CDR3 has 12 amino acids. V lost 4 bases and J 2 bases, leaving 8 bases between the germline ends. The DNA of the CDR3 is TGCAGCGTTGGGGAGGCCAACTATGGCTACACCTTC. Its protein is CSVGEANYGYTF.

This chain connects TRBV6-1 to TRBJ2-5; no clear D. The CDR3 spans 13 residues. Germline assignment: CDR1 MNHNS and CDR2 SASEGT. Trimming removed 0 bases at V and 7 bases at J, with 9 bases between. The CDR3 bases are TGTGCCAGCAGTGAAGCGCCCGGATCGACCCAGTACTTC. The encoded protein is CASSEAPGSTQYF.

The chain has TRBV5-5 and TRBJ1-6; D uncertain. Looked up from germline, CDR1 is SGHKS and CDR2 is YYEKEE (reference sequence). V was cut by 2 bases and J by 0 bases, with 15 bases left in between. The CDR3 length is 18 residues. CDR3 sequence: CASSFLDLSSSYNSPLHF. CDR3 coding DNA: TGTGCCAGCAGCTTTTTAGACCTGTCAAGCTCCTATAATTCACCCCTCCACTTT.

This clone was recorded only once. V gene TRBV18 combines with J gene TRBJ2-1; TRBD2 matches at 10 bases. Trimming cost V 6 bases and J 5 bases; bases outside gene matches: 7. The length of the CDR3 is 15 residues. Germline CDR1 is KGHSH and CDR2 is LQKENI. The CDR3 region is CASSVRTSGNNEQFF. In DNA form, the CDR3 reads TGTGCCAGCTCCGTCCGGACTAGCGGTAACAATGAGCAGTTCTTC.

The rearrangement joins TRBV7-2 to TRBJ2-1; tentatively, D is TRBD1 (5 bases). Germline CDR1 is SGHTA and CDR2 is FQGNSA. This CDR3 has 15 amino acids. V shed 5 bases and J shed 8 bases, with 19 bases lying between them. CDR3 bases: TGTGCCAGCAGCCCAGGGTGGGGTATGGGTTATGAGCAGTTCTTC. Amino acids: CASSPGWGMGYEQFF.

This chain uses TRBV12-3 or TRBV12-4 with TRBJ1-4; D is undetermined. This CDR3 comprises 11 residues. The V end lost 8 bases, the J end lost 6 bases, and 7 bases lay between the germline ends. CDR3 region: CASGLYEKLFF. The CDR3 DNA is TGTGCCAGCGGTCTCTATGAAAAACTGTTTTTT.

V gene TRBV7-9 combines with J gene TRBJ2-7, with 7 bases fitting TRBD1. Germline loops: CDR1 SEHNR, CDR2 FQNEAQ (reference sequence). The CDR3 totals 13 residues. V lost 5 bases and J lost 3; bases outside the gene matches: 4. The CDR3 sequence is CASSRDRDYEQYF. CDR3 coding DNA: TGTGCCAGCAGCCGGGACAGAGACTACGAGCAGTACTTC.

V usage is TRBV7-6 and J usage is TRBJ2-2; 16 bases are a match to TRBD2. Germline values: CDR1 SGHVS, CDR2 FNYEAQ. The trim removed 5 bases at V and 3 bases at J, leaving 6 bases unmatched. The CDR3 contains 18 residues. Here the CDR3 reads CASSAGLAGGPDTGELFF. The CDR3 DNA sequence: TGTGCCAGCAGCGCGGGACTAGCGGGAGGGCCCGACACCGGGGAGCTGTTTTTT.

The table lists this clone with a count of one. The chain has TRBV4-3 and TRBJ2-1; D gene ambiguous. Germline CDR1 reads LGHNA; CDR2 reads YSLEER. V was shortened by 1 base and J by 3 bases, with 13 bases between the two germline ends. The CDR3 length is 16 residues. The CDR3 loop reads CASSQAPGGNYNEQFF. The CDR3 DNA follows: TGCGCCAGCAGCCAAGCTCCGGGTGGGAACTACAATGAGCAGTTCTTC.

The chain has TRBV7-2 and TRBJ1-2, with D possibly TRBD1 on 5 matching bases. The CDR3 sequence is 17 residues long. Germline values: CDR1 SGHTA, CDR2 FQGNSA. Deletions cut 1 base from V and 5 bases from J, with 20 bases between. The CDR3 region is CASSLGDSGVWRYGYTF. Here the CDR3 DNA reads TGTGCCAGCAGCTTAGGGGACTCTGGGGTCTGGAGATATGGCTACACCTTC.

This chain joins TRBV5-6 and TRBJ2-3; D is possibly TRBD1 or TRBD2 (5 bases each). Germline values: CDR1 SGHDT, CDR2 YYEEEE. V lost 4 bases to trimming and J lost 7 bases, with 19 bases between them. CDR3 length: 15 amino acids. The CDR3 here is CASSPYGGPLNTQYF. The CDR3 region has the DNA TGTGCCAGCAGCCCCTATGGGGGTCCGCTTAATACGCAGTATTTT. Full variable domain (outside the CDR3, taken from reference TRBV5-6 and TRBJ2-3): DAGVTQSPTHLIKTRGQQVTLRCSPKSGHDTVSWYQQALGQGPQFIFQYYEEEERQRGNFPDRFSGHQFPNYSSELNVNALLLGDSALYLCASSPYGGPLNTQYFGPGTRLTVL.

The genes are TRBV20-1 and TRBJ2-4, with D possibly matching TRBD2 (6 bases). CDR1 and CDR2 (germline): DFQATT, SNEGSKA (reference sequence). The V end was cut by 6 bases, the J end by 1 base, with 16 bases between. This CDR3 has 15 residues. CDR3 sequence reads: CSASFPRGAKNIQYF. DNA for the CDR3: TGCAGTGCGAGTTTCCCTCGGGGGGCCAAAAACATTCAGTACTTC.

The rearrangement links TRBV29-1 to TRBJ2-7; possibly TRBD2 for D (6 bases). This CDR3 has 11 residues. The germline V gene encodes CDR1 SQVTM and CDR2 ANQGSEA. Trimming removed 7 bases at V and 2 bases at J, with 9 bases between. CDR3 loop: CSGGEPYEQYF. CDR3 sequence (DNA): TGCAGCGGCGGGGAGCCCTACGAGCAGTACTTC.

The chain couples TRBV19 to TRBJ1-2; no reliable D call. The CDR3 sequence is 14 residues long. The V end lost 5 bases, the J end lost 3 bases, and 13 bases lay between the germline ends. Germline CDR1 is LNHDA and CDR2 is SQIVND (reference sequence). The CDR3 reads CASSGLPNHYGYTF. The CDR3 DNA sequence: TGTGCCAGTAGTGGCCTCCCTAACCACTATGGCTACACCTTC.

The chain carries TRBV4-1 and TRBJ2-7; 9 positions match TRBD2. The CDR3 covers 17 residues. With 0 bases clipped from V and 5 bases from J, the junction kept 11 bases outside the gene matches. The germline gives CDR1 MGHRA, CDR2 YSYEKL. The CDR3 DNA follows: TGCGCCAGCAGCCAAGAACTCGGTCGCGGGAGGGCCCACGAGCAGTACTTC. It encodes CASSQELGRGRAHEQYF.

A few counts support this clone. The chain links TRBV13 to TRBJ1-1, with D possibly matching TRBD1 (6 bases). V was pared by 3 bases and J by 6 bases, with 23 bases between. CDR3 length: 17 residues. Per the germline V gene, CDR1 is PRHDT and CDR2 is FYEKMQ (reference sequence). This CDR3 is CASSLLYPGADGAEAFF. The CDR3 bases are TGTGCCAGCAGCTTGCTCTACCCGGGGGCGGACGGAGCTGAAGCTTTCTTT.

V is TRBV7-9 and J is TRBJ2-7, with TRBD2 as a possible D gene (6 bases). CDR1 SEHNR and CDR2 FQNEAQ come from the germline V gene (reference sequence). The V end was cut by 5 bases, the J end by 1 base, with 18 bases between. This CDR3 comprises 16 residues. Here the CDR3 reads CASSPPRGAGSYEQYF. CDR3 bases: TGTGCCAGCAGCCCCCCGCGGGGCGCGGGTTCCTACGAGCAGTACTTC.

This rearrangement joins TRBV28 to TRBJ2-1; 9 bases agree with TRBD1. In germline, CDR1 is MDHEN, CDR2 SYDVKM. The ends lost 8 bases at V and 6 bases at J; junction bases unmatched: 8. The CDR3 is 14 amino acids. The CDR3 here is CASWGGTGINEQFF. Here the CDR3 DNA reads TGTGCCAGCTGGGGGGGGACAGGGATCAATGAGCAGTTCTTC.

The rearrangement joins TRBV7-5 to TRBJ1-5; TRBD1, the table's D call, was not compared with the DNA. TRBV7-5 is tagged as a pseudogene. This CDR3 is built from 17 residues. The CDR3 spells CVRSYFPQGCGNQPQHF. The CDR3 bases are TGTGTCAGAAGCTATTTCCCACAGGGGTGCGGCAATCAGCCCCAGCATTTT.

This sequence joins TRBV24-1 and TRBJ2-7; 10 bases fit TRBD2. V lost 5 bases, J lost 4 bases, and 7 bases stayed unmatched. Looked up from germline, CDR1 is KGHDR and CDR2 is SFDVKD. The CDR3 totals 15 residues. CDR3 amino acids: CATSGASGSVYEQYF. CDR3 in DNA: TGTGCCACCAGTGGTGCTAGCGGGAGTGTTTACGAGCAGTACTTC.